The text below deals with one TCR beta chain. This record comes from a study of blood T cell repertoires in COVID-19. The CDR3 runs to 15 residues. Germline V lookup: CDR1 LGHNA, CDR2 YSLEER. V lost 0 bases and J lost 3; bases outside the gene matches: 5. The repertoire was sequenced with immunoSEQ multiplex PCR; TCRdb's copy has only in-frame clones and lacks some. The table includes about 150,000 clones, 86% detected once. The chain is built from TRBV4-3 and TRBJ2-7; 7 nucleotides agree with TRBD1. This clonotype was sampled from a man between 65 and 80 years old with acute or convalescent COVID-19. Sequenced material: peripheral blood. CDR3 DNA sequence: TGCGCCAGCAGCCAAGATAAGGGGGCGGGCTACGAGCAGTACTTC. The encoded protein is CASSQDKGAGYEQYF.